A single sample gave rise to the 28 T cell receptor beta chains below, sequenced in a study of blood T cell repertoires in COVID-19. Sequenced by immunoSEQ multiplex PCR; TCRdb stores in-frame clones only, minus some. Seen here are 350,000 to 450,000 clones, over 75% observed once, and the top ten hold 1.1%. What was sequenced was PBMCs or T cells enriched from blood (not recorded which). These receptors all come from a man aged 30 to 45 who had recovered from COVID-19.

The V and J genes are TRBV19 and TRBJ2-2; maybe TRBD1 (6 bases). Trimming took 3 bases from V and 2 from J, leaving 10 bases between them. Germline assignment: CDR1 LNHDA and CDR2 SQIVND (reference sequence). This CDR3 is built from 15 residues. The CDR3: CASSIGDINTGELFF. The CDR3 DNA follows: TGTGCCAGTAGTATCGGGGACATTAACACCGGGGAGCTGTTTTTT.

The chain recombines TRBV4-1 with TRBJ1-4, with D unresolved. The CDR3 covers 13 residues. Trimming took 8 bases from V and 5 from J, leaving 12 bases between them. Looked up from germline, CDR1 is MGHRA and CDR2 is YSYEKL. Here the CDR3 DNA reads TGCGCCAGCGCCGTGAGGGAGAATGAAAAACTGTTTTTT. It yields the protein CASAVRENEKLFF.

Only one count was recorded for this clone. The chain couples TRBV6-5 to TRBJ1-5; 7 nucleotides align to TRBD1. V lost 3 bases, J lost 0 bases, and 5 bases stayed unmatched. The germline gives CDR1 MNHEY, CDR2 SVGAGI. The CDR3 spans 16 residues. The CDR3 here is CASSYGKGASNQPQHF. CDR3 nucleotide sequence: TGTGCCAGCAGTTATGGGAAGGGGGCTAGCAATCAGCCCCAGCATTTT.

This clone came up once. The chain uses TRBV19 and TRBJ2-3, with a weak D call TRBD2 (5 bases). Germline CDR1 reads LNHDA; CDR2 reads SQIVND (reference sequence). CDR3 length equals 14 residues. Trimming left V 9 bases short and J 2 bases short, with 15 bases between. CDR3 sequence reads: CASRTLISTDTQYF. CDR3 nucleotide sequence: TGTGCCAGCAGGACTCTTATTTCCACAGATACGCAGTATTTT.

A single count supports this clone. The V gene is TRBV12-3 or TRBV12-4, the J gene TRBJ2-7; D gene ambiguous. The CDR3 sequence is 13 residues long. V lost 5 bases and J 9 bases, leaving 17 bases between the germline ends. In nucleotides, the CDR3 is TGTGCCAGCAGTCCTCGGGTTCTCCTGGGGCAGTACTTC. This translates into CASSPRVLLGQYF.

The chain links TRBV25-1 to TRBJ1-1; 8 nucleotides agree with TRBD1. The CDR3 is 13 residues long. Trimming took 8 bases from V and 0 from J; bases not matched to a gene: 2. Per germline, CDR1 MGHDK and CDR2 SYGVNS. As DNA, the CDR3 is TGTGCCAGCGAGGACAGGGTGAACACTGAAGCTTTCTTT. Translation gives CASEDRVNTEAFF.

This chain links TRBV11-2 with TRBJ2-1, with 12 bases fitting TRBD2. V trimming: 1 base; J trimming: 4 bases; junction bases outside the gene matches: 8. CDR1 SGHAT and CDR2 FQNNGV come from the germline V gene. The CDR3 runs 18 residues. CDR3 in amino acids: CASSLVPRTSGIYNEQFF. Written as DNA, the CDR3 is TGTGCCAGCAGCTTAGTACCCCGGACTAGCGGGATATACAATGAGCAGTTCTTC.

The sample holds a few counts of this clone. The V and J genes are TRBV7-8 and TRBJ2-7; 11 nucleotides agree with TRBD2. Germline V gene data show CDR1 as SGHVS and CDR2 as FQNEAQ. The junction had 9 bases not matched to a gene; V was cut back by 4 bases and J by 7 bases. This CDR3 is built from 15 residues. CDR3 coding DNA: TGTGCCAGCAGCTCTTCGGCTAGCGGGAGGAGTGAGCAGTACTTC. Protein: CASSSSASGRSEQYF.

The chain couples TRBV24-1 to TRBJ2-1, with D perhaps matching TRBD1 (5 bases). The CDR3 is made up of 15 amino acids. V shed 6 bases and J shed 2 bases, with 13 bases lying between them. Germline CDR1 is KGHDR and CDR2 is SFDVKD. The CDR3 here is CATSPNWGPYNEQFF. In DNA, the CDR3 is TGTGCCACCAGTCCTAACTGGGGCCCCTACAATGAGCAGTTCTTC.

The chain uses TRBV19 and TRBJ1-5; D possibly corresponds to TRBD1 (6 bases). Looked up from germline, CDR1 is LNHDA and CDR2 is SQIVND (reference sequence). Trimming removed 5 bases at V and 3 bases at J, with 11 bases between. This CDR3 has 14 amino acids. The CDR3 DNA follows: TGTGCCAGTAGTGCGGACAGCCCCAATCAGCCCCAGCATTTT. Amino acids: CASSADSPNQPQHF.

CDR3 loop: CASSQGWASGAGELFF. CDR3 nucleotide sequence: TGTGCCAGCAGCCAAGGCTGGGCTAGCGGGGCCGGGGAGCTGTTTTTT. The J gene is TRBJ2-2, the V gene TRBV3-1 (or the pseudogene TRBV3-2), with 9 bases that match TRBD2. V shed 1 base and J 6 bases; nucleotides not matched to a gene: 6. This CDR3 is 16 amino acids long. Germline loops: CDR1 LGHDT, CDR2 YNNKEL (reference sequence).

The J gene is TRBJ2-3, the V gene TRBV7-9; 7 bases align to TRBD2. The length of the CDR3 is 15 residues. After removal of 7 bases from V and 2 bases from J, the junction contained 9 bases not matched to a gene. The V gene's germline CDR1 is SEHNR and CDR2 FQNEAQ (reference sequence). The CDR3 bases are TGTGCCAGCACCCCAGCGGGGCAGACCACAGATACGCAGTATTTT. Translated, it gives CASTPAGQTTDTQYF. The full variable domain, with the rest looked up from reference TRBV7-9 and TRBJ2-3, is DTGVSQNPRHKITKRGQNVTFRCDPISEHNRLYWYRQTLGQGPEFLTYFQNEAQLEKSRLLSDRFSAERPKGSFSTLEIQRTEQGDSAMYLCASTPAGQTTDTQYFGPGTRLTVL.

The chain couples TRBV27 to TRBJ2-3, with a weak D call TRBD2 (5 bases). V gave up 4 bases and J gave up 6 bases, with 17 bases separating them. The CDR3 has 15 amino acids. Looked up from germline, CDR1 is MNHEY and CDR2 is SMNVEV (reference sequence). Here the CDR3 reads CASSWASTILDTQYF. CDR3 nucleotide sequence: TGTGCCAGCAGTTGGGCTAGCACCATTTTGGATACGCAGTATTTT.

The chain couples TRBV5-1 to TRBJ2-1, with 13 bases matching TRBD2. The CDR3 sequence is 15 residues long. Germline V gene sequence: CDR1 SGHRS, CDR2 YFSETQ. V lost 0 bases and J lost 8; bases outside the gene matches: 2. This chain's CDR3 is CASSLGTSGSYEQFF. CDR3 DNA: TGCGCCAGCAGCTTGGGGACTAGCGGGAGCTATGAGCAGTTCTTC.

The CDR3 region is CASSLKGAYYEQYF. The CDR3 coding sequence is TGTGCCAGCAGTTTGAAGGGGGCATACTACGAGCAGTACTTC. The chain uses TRBV27 and TRBJ2-7, with 7 bases that match TRBD1. Germline CDR1 is MNHEY and CDR2 is SMNVEV (reference sequence). The CDR3 runs to 14 residues. Germline trimming cut 3 bases from V and 3 bases from J; bases unmatched to any gene: 5.

V and J are TRBV5-1 and TRBJ2-1; D is perhaps TRBD1 (6 bases). Trimming left V 0 bases short and J 4 bases short, with 14 bases between. In germline, CDR1 is SGHRS, CDR2 YFSETQ. This CDR3 is built from 16 residues. The CDR3 protein is CASSLAGQTIYNEQFF. For the CDR3, the DNA is TGCGCCAGCAGCTTGGCCGGACAGACTATATACAATGAGCAGTTCTTC.

The chain links TRBV29-1 to TRBJ2-1; 14 bases fit TRBD2. This CDR3 has 17 residues. CDR1 is SQVTM and CDR2 is ANQGSEA in the germline V gene. Trimming took 4 bases from V and 2 from J; bases not matched to a gene: 7. The CDR3 sequence: CSVVRLAGGPPYNEQFF. CDR3 DNA sequence: TGCAGCGTTGTAAGACTAGCGGGAGGGCCCCCCTACAATGAGCAGTTCTTC.

V usage is TRBV7-6 and J usage is TRBJ1-1; the match to TRBD1 covers 9 bases. Per the germline V gene, CDR1 is SGHVS and CDR2 is FNYEAQ. The trim removed 5 bases at V and 3 bases at J, leaving 13 bases unmatched. The CDR3 extends over 17 amino acids. The CDR3 DNA sequence: TGTGCCAGCAGCCCTCCGGGACAGGGTTTTGTGGACACTGAAGCTTTCTTT. This codes for CASSPPGQGFVDTEAFF.

The J gene is TRBJ2-7, the V gene TRBV28; 8 positions match TRBD2. The germline CDR1 and CDR2 sequences are MDHEN and SYDVKM. Trimming removed 1 base from V and 3 bases from J; junction bases left unmatched: 2. The CDR3 is 14 amino acids. Written as DNA, the CDR3 is TGTGCCAGCAGTTTATCGGGACTAGTCTACGAGCAGTACTTC. This codes for CASSLSGLVYEQYF.

Worth noting for this clone: The sample contains more than one DNA sequence encoding this CDR3. The chain joins TRBV5-6 to TRBJ1-2; D gene ambiguous. V shed 4 bases and J shed 0 bases, with 10 bases lying between them. The CDR3 totals 14 residues. Germline V CDR1 and CDR2: SGHDT, YYEEEE. CDR3 sequence: CASSLDRANYGYTF. Here the CDR3 DNA reads TGTGCCAGCAGCCTAGACCGAGCTAACTATGGCTACACCTTC.

V gene TRBV2 combines with J gene TRBJ2-1, with D hard to call. V lost 0 bases and J lost 9, with 9 bases in between. This CDR3 contains 13 residues. Germline loops: CDR1 SNHLY, CDR2 FYNNEI. CDR3: CASSEAILSEQFF. The CDR3 nucleotides are TGTGCCAGCAGTGAAGCGATACTTAGTGAGCAGTTCTTC.

The chain has TRBV12-3 or TRBV12-4 and TRBJ2-7, with TRBD1 identical over 7 bases. The CDR3 is 13 residues long. The V and J ends lost 6 bases and 3 bases, in that order; junction bases with no gene match: 5. The CDR3 DNA follows: TGTGCCAGCAGGCCGGGACAGAACTACGAGCAGTACTTC. Translation: CASRPGQNYEQYF.

The J gene is TRBJ1-3, the V gene TRBV5-4; D possibly corresponds to TRBD1 (5 bases). The germline V gene encodes CDR1 SGHNT and CDR2 YYREEE (reference sequence). This CDR3 comprises 15 residues. V lost 1 base, J lost 0 bases, and 8 bases lay in between. In DNA form, the CDR3 reads TGTGCCAGCAGCTTGTCAGGGATCTCTGGAAACACCATATATTTT. This encodes CASSLSGISGNTIYF.

This clone was observed a few times. The rearrangement joins TRBV7-2 to TRBJ1-6; maybe TRBD1 (5 bases). Between the trimmed V and J ends, which lost 5 bases and 15 bases, there was a span of 14 bases. Germline V lookup: CDR1 SGHTA, CDR2 FQGNSA. CDR3 size: 12 residues. This chain's CDR3 is CASSPGGDLLHF. CDR3 coding DNA: TGTGCCAGCAGCCCCGGAGGGGATCTCCTCCACTTT.

V is TRBV2 and J is TRBJ2-7, with a possible D match to TRBD2 (6 bases). This CDR3 contains 16 residues. Trimming pared 8 bases from V and 0 bases from J, leaving 20 bases between. Germline V gene data show CDR1 as SNHLY and CDR2 as FYNNEI. The CDR3 loop is CASAPPQGGFSYEQYF. In DNA form, the CDR3 reads TGTGCCAGCGCCCCCCCCCAGGGAGGTTTCTCCTACGAGCAGTACTTC.

This clone occurred a few times. The chain combines TRBV28 with TRBJ1-2, with 12 bases fitting TRBD1. This CDR3 contains 17 residues. J gave up 6 bases and V 5 bases, and 13 bases lay outside the gene matches. Looked up from germline, CDR1 is MDHEN and CDR2 is SYDVKM. The CDR3 nucleotides are TGTGCCAGCAGTGTATCTCCGGGACAGGGGGCGCGCGATGGCTACACCTTC. It translates to CASSVSPGQGARDGYTF.

The rearrangement joins TRBV9 to TRBJ1-4, with D hard to call. V lost 0 bases to trimming and J lost 11 bases, with 17 bases between them. Germline V gives CDR1 SGDLS, CDR2 YYNGEE. This CDR3 has 15 amino acids. The CDR3 bases are TGTGCCAGCAGCGTAGGTTTCCAGGAAGTTGAGAAACTGTTTTTT. It specifies CASSVGFQEVEKLFF.

The rearrangement joins TRBV10-1 to TRBJ2-5; TRBD2 matches 13 bases. The CDR3 has 15 amino acids. CDR1 is WNHNN and CDR2 is SYGVQD in the germline V gene (reference sequence). After removal of 5 bases from V and 4 bases from J, the junction contained 4 bases not matched to a gene. DNA for the CDR3: TGCGCCAGCAGTACTGGACTAGCGGGAGTAGAGACCCAGTACTTC. Encoded protein: CASSTGLAGVETQYF.